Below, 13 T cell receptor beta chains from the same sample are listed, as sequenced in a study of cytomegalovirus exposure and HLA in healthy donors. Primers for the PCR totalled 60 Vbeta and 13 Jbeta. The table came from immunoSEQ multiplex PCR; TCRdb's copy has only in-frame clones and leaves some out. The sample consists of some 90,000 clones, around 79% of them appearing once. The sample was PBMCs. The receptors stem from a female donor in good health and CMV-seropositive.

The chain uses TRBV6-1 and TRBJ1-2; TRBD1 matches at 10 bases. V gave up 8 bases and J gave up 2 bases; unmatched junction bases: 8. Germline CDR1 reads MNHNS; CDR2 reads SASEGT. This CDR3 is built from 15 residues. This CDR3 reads CASSDRGNGNYGYTF. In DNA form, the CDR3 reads TGTGCCAGCTCGGACAGGGGGAACGGCAACTATGGCTACACCTTC.

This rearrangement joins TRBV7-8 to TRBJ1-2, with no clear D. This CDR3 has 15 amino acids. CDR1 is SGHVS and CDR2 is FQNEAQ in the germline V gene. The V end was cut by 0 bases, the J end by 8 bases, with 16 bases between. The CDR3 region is CASSLANSDRRGYTF. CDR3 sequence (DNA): TGTGCCAGCAGCTTAGCTAATAGCGACCGGAGGGGCTACACCTTC. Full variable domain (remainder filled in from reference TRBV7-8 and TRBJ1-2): GAGVSQSPRYKVAKRGQDVALRCDPISGHVSLFWYQQALGQGPEFLTYFQNEAQLDKSGLPSDRFFAERPEGSVSTLKIQRTQQEDSAVYLCASSLANSDRRGYTFGSGTRLTVV.

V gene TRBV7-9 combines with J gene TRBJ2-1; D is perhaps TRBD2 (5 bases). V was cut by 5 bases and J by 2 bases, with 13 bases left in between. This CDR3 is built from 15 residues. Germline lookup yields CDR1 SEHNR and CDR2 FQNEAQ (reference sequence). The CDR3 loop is CASSPTRGTYNEQFF. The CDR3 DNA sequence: TGTGCCAGCAGCCCCACCCGGGGAACCTACAATGAGCAGTTCTTC.

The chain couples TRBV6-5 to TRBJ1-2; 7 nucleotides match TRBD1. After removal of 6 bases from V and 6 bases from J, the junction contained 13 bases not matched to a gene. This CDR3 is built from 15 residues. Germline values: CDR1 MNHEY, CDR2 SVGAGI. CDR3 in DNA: TGTGCCAGCAGCGCTCTTCCGGGACAGACTAATGGCTACACCTTC. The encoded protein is CASSALPGQTNGYTF.

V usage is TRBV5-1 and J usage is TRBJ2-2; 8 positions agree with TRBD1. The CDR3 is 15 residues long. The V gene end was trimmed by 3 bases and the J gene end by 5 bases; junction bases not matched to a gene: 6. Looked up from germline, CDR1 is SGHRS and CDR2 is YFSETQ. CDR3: CASSSDRVRTGELFF. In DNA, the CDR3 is TGCGCCAGCAGCTCGGACAGGGTTCGGACCGGGGAGCTGTTTTTT.

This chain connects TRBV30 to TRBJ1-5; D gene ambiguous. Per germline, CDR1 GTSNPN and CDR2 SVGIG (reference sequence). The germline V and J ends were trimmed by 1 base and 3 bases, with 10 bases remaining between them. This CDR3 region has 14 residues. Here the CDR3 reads CAWSGGLANQPQHF. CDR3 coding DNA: TGTGCCTGGAGTGGAGGACTGGCCAATCAGCCCCAGCATTTT.

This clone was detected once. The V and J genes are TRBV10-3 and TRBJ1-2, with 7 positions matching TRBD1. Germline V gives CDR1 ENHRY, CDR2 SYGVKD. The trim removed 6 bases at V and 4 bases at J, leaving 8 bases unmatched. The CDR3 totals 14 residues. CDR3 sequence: CAIREQGPGYGYTF. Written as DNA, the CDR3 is TGTGCCATCAGAGAACAGGGGCCGGGCTATGGCTACACCTTC.

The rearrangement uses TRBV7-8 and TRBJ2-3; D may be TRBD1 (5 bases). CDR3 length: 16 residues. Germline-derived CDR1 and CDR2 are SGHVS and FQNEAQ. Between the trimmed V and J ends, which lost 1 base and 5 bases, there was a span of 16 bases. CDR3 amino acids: CASSLVAFTQGDTQYF. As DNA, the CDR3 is TGTGCCAGCAGCTTAGTGGCCTTCACTCAGGGAGATACGCAGTATTTT.

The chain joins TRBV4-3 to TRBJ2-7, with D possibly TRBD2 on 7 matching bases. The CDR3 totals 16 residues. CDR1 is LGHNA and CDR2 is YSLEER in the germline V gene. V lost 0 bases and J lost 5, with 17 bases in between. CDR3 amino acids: CASSQDLGGLGDEQYF. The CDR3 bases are TGCGCCAGCAGCCAAGATCTGGGGGGGCTGGGGGACGAGCAGTACTTC.

The CDR3 protein is CASSEGGGANTGELFF. CDR3 coding DNA: TGTGCCAGCAGTGAAGGAGGGGGCGCGAACACCGGGGAGCTGTTTTTT. The chain couples TRBV2 to TRBJ2-2, with 7 positions matching TRBD1. CDR3 length: 16 amino acids. Trimming at V came to 1 base and at J to 0 bases, leaving 2 bases not matched to a gene. CDR1 and CDR2 from the germline V gene are SNHLY and FYNNEI.

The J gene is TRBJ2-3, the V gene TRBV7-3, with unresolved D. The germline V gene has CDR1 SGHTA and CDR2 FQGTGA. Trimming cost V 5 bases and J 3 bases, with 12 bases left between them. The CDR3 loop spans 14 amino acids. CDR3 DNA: TGTGCCAGCAGCGCCCTTGGCCCTACAGATACGCAGTATTTT. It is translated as CASSALGPTDTQYF.

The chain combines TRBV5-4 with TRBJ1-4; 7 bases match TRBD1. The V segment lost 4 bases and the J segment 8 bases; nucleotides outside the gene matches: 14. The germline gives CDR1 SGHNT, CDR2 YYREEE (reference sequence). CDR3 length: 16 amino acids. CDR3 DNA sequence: TGTGCCAGCAGCGTCAAGGGGCAGGGGGTGTTGGAAAAACTGTTTTTT. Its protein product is CASSVKGQGVLEKLFF.

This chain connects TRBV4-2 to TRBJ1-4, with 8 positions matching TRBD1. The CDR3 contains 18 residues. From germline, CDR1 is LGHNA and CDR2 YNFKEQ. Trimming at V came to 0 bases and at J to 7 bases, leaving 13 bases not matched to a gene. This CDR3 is CASSQDLMADRAGEKLFF. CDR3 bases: TGTGCCAGCAGCCAAGATCTCATGGCGGACAGGGCGGGTGAAAAACTGTTTTTT.